This TCR beta chain is drawn from a study of T cells in Graves' hyperthyroidism and ophthalmopathy. This clonotype came up many times. V dropped 8 bases and J dropped 3; count of bases not matched to a gene: 13. The CDR3 totals 15 residues. Germline V lookup: CDR1 ENHRY, CDR2 SYGVKD. TCR beta CDR3 regions were amplified from RNA transcripts. The HTBI primer set served for first-round RT-PCR of the TCR CDR3. Using its own MiXCR run on the multiplex PCR reads, TCRdb lists one record per CDR3 protein. The sample includes roughly 280,000 distinct CDR3 sequences, more than 15% of them seen just once. The chain uses TRBV10-3 and TRBJ2-7, with 7 bases matching TRBD2. Sequencing was carried out using blood. The origin of this receptor is a woman aged 55-70 years with Graves' ophthalmopathy. The CDR3 DNA sequence: TGTGCCATCGCGGGAGACTCCGGTAATTACTACGAGCAGTACTTC. As protein: CAIAGDSGNYYEQYF.